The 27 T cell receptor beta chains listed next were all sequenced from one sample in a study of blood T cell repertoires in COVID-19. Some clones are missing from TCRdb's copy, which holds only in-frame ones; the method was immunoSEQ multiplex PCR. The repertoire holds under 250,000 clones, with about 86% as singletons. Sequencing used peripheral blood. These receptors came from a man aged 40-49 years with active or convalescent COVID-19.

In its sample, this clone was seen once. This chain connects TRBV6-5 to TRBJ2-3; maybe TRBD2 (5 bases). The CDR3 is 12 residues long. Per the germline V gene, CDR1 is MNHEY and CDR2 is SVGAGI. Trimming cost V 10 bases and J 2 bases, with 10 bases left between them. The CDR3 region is CATSDFTDTQYF. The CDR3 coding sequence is TGTGCCACCTCGGACTTCACAGATACGCAGTATTTT.

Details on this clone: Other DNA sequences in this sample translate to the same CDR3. The CDR3 DNA sequence: TGTGCCAGCAGTTTACAGGGCTACGAGCAGTACTTC. Amino acid sequence: CASSLQGYEQYF. The chain combines TRBV6-6 with TRBJ2-7; weak D call: TRBD1 (6 bases). The CDR3 contains 12 residues. Germline V gene data show CDR1 as MNHNY and CDR2 as SVGAGI (reference sequence). V lost 4 bases and J lost 3, with 7 bases in between.

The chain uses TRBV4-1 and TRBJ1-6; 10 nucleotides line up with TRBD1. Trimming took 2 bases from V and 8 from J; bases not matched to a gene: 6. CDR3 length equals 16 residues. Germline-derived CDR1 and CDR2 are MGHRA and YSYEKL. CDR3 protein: CASSQIRGQGDSPLHF. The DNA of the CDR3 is TGCGCCAGCAGCCAAATACGTGGACAGGGGGATTCACCCCTCCACTTT.

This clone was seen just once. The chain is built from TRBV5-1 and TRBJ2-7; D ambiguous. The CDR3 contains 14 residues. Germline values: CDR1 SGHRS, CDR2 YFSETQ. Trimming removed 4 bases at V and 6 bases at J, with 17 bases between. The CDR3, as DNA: TGCGCCAGCAGCCCACAAGGCACAGTCGGCGAGCAGTACTTC. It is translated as CASSPQGTVGEQYF.

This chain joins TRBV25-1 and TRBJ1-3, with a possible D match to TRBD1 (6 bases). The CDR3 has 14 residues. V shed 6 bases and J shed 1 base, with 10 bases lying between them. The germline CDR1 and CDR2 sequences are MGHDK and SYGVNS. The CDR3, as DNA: TGTGCCAGCAGCTCGGACAGTTCTGGAAACACCATATATTTT. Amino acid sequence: CASSSDSSGNTIYF. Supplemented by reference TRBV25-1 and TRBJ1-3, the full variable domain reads EADIYQTPRYLVIGTGKKITLECSQTMGHDKMYWYQQDPGMELHLIHYSYGVNSTEKGDLSSESTVSRIRTEHFPLTLESARPSHTSQYLCASSSDSSGNTIYFGEGSWLTVV.

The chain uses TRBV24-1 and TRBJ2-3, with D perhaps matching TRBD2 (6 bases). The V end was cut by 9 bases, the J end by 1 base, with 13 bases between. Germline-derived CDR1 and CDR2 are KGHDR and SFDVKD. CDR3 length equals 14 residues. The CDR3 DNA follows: TGTGCCACCCGGGAGAGCGCAGGCACAGATACGCAGTATTTT. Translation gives CATRESAGTDTQYF.

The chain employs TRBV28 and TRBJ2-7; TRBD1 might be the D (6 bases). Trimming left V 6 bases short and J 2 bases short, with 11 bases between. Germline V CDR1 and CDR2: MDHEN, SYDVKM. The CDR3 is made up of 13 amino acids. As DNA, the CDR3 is TGTGCCAGCAGCTCCGGACAGACCTACGAGCAGTACTTC. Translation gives CASSSGQTYEQYF.

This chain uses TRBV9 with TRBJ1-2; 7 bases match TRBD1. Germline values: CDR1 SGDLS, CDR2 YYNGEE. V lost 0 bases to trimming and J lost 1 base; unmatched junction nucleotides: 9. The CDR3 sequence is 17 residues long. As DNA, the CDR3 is TGTGCCAGCAGCGTAGGGGATGGGACAGCATATAACTATGGCTACACCTTC. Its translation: CASSVGDGTAYNYGYTF.

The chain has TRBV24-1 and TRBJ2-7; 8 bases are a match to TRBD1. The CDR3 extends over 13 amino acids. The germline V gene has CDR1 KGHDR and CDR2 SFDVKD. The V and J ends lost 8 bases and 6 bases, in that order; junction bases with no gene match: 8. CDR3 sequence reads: CATTETGAGEQYF. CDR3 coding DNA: TGTGCCACCACCGAGACAGGGGCGGGCGAGCAGTACTTC.

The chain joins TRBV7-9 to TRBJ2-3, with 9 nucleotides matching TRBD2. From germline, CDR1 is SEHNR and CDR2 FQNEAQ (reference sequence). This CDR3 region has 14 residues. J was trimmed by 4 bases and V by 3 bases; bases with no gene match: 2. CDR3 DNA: TGTGCCAGCAGCTTTAGCGGGAGTGCAGATACGCAGTATTTT. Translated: CASSFSGSADTQYF.

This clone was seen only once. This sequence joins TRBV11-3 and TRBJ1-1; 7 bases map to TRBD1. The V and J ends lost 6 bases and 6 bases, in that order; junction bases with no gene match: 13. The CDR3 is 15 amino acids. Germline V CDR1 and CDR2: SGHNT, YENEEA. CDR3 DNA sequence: TGTGCCAGCAGTCGTGGACAGGATGTTATCCCTGAAGCTTTCTTT. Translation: CASSRGQDVIPEAFF.

DNA of the CDR3: TGTGCTACAGGGCTTCCCTACGAGCAGTACTTC. Its translation is CATGLPYEQYF. The V gene is TRBV28, the J gene TRBJ2-7, with D possibly matching TRBD1 (6 bases). CDR3 length: 11 residues. Germline loops: CDR1 MDHEN, CDR2 SYDVKM. The complete variable domain, with remaining parts taken from reference TRBV28 and TRBJ2-7, reads DVKVTQSSRYLVKRTGEKVFLECVQDMDHENMFWYRQDPGLGLRLIYFSYDVKMKEKGDIPEGYSVSREKKERFSLILESASTNQTSMYLCATGLPYEQYFGPGTRLTVT.

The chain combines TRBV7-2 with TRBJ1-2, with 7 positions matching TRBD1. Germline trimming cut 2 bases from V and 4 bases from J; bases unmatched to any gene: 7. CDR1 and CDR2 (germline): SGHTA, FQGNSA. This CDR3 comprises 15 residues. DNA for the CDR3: TGTGCCAGCAGCTTAAGTACGGGACAGCCCTATGGCTACACCTTC. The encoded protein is CASSLSTGQPYGYTF.

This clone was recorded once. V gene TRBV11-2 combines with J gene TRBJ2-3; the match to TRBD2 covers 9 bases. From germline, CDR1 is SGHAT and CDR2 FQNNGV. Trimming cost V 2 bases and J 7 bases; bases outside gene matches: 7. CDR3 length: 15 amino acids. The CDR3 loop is CASSLTTSGLYTQYF. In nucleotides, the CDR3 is TGTGCCAGCAGCTTAACGACTAGCGGTCTTTATACGCAGTATTTT. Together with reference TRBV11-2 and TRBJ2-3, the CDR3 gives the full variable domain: EAGVAQSPRYKIIEKRQSVAFWCNPISGHATLYWYQQILGQGPKLLIQFQNNGVVDDSQLPKDRFSAERLKGVDSTLKIQPAKLEDSAVYLCASSLTTSGLYTQYFGPGTRLTVL.

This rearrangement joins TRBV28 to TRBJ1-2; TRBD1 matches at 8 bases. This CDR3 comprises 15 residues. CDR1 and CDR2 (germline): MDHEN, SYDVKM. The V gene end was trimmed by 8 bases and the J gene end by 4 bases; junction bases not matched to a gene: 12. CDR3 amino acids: CASQPQGAQGYGYTF. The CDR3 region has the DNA TGTGCCAGCCAACCGCAGGGGGCGCAGGGCTATGGCTACACCTTC.

CDR3 in DNA: TGTGCCAGCAGTTTATGGTCAGGGGGTGCGACGGGTTACGAGCAGTACTTC. This codes for CASSLWSGGATGYEQYF. The V gene is TRBV27, the J gene TRBJ2-7, with TRBD1 matching over 7 bases. V shed 1 base and J 4 bases; nucleotides not matched to a gene: 13. The CDR3 extends over 17 amino acids. The V gene's germline CDR1 is MNHEY and CDR2 SMNVEV (reference sequence).

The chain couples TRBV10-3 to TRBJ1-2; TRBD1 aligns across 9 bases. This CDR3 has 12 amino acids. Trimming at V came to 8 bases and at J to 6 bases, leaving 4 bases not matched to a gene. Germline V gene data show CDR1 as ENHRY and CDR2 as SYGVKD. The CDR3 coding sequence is TGTGCCATCCTCCGGGACAGGGATGGCTACACCTTC. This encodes CAILRDRDGYTF.

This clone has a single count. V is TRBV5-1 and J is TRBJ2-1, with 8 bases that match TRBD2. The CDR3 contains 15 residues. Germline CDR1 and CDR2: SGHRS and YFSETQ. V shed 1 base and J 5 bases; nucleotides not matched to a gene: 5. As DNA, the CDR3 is TGCGCCAGCAGCTTGAGCGGGGGCTCGAACAATGAGCAGTTCTTC. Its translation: CASSLSGGSNNEQFF.

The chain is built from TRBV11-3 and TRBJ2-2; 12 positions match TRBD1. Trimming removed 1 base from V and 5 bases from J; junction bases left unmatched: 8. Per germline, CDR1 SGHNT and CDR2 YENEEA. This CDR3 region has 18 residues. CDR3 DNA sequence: TGTGCCAGCAGCTTAGGAGGGACAGGGGGCGTATATACCGGGGAGCTGTTTTTT. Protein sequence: CASSLGGTGGVYTGELFF.

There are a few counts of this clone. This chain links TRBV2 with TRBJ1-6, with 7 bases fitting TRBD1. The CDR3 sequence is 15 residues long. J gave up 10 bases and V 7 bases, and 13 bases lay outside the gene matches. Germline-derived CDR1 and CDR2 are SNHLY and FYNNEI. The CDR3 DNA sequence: TGTGCCAGCAAGGGGGGTGAGGGGGCGAGGTCACCCCTCCACTTT. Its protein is CASKGGEGARSPLHF.

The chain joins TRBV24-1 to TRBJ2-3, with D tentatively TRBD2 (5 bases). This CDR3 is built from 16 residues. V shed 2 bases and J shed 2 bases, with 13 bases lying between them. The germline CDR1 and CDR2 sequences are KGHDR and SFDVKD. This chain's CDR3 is CATSDYSATYTDTQYF. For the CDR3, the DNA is TGTGCCACCAGTGATTATAGCGCTACCTACACAGATACGCAGTATTTT.

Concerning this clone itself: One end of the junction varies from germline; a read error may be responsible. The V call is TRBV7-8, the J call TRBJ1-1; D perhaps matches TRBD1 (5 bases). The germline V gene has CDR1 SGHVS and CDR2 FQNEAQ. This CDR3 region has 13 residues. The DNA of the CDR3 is TGTGCCAGCAGTTTAGGGGCCCCCACTGAAGCTTTCTTT. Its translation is CASSLGAPTEAFF.

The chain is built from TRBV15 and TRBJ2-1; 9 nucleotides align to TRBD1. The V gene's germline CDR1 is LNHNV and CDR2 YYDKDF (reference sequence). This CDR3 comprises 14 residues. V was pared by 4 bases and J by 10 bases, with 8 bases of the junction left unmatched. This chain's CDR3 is CATSNPTGGLEQFF. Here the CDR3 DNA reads TGTGCCACCAGCAACCCGACAGGGGGGTTGGAGCAGTTCTTC. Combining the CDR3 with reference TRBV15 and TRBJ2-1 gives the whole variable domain DAMVIQNPRYQVTQFGKPVTLSCSQTLNHNVMYWYQQKSSQAPKLLFHYYDKDFNNEADTPDNFQSRRPNTSFCFLDIRSPGLGDTAMYLCATSNPTGGLEQFFGPGTRLTVL.

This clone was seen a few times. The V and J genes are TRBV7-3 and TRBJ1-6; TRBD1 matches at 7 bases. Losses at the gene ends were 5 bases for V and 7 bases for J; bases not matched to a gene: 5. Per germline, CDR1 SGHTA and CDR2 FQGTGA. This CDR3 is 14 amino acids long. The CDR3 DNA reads TGTGCCAGCAGCCCAGGACAGGAAAATTCACCCCTCCACTTT. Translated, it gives CASSPGQENSPLHF.

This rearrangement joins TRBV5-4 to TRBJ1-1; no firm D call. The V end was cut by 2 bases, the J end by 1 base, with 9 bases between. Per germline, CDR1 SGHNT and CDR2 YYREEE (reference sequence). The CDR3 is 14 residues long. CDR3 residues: CASSLNSANTEAFF. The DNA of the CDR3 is TGTGCCAGCAGCTTAAACTCCGCGAACACTGAAGCTTTCTTT.

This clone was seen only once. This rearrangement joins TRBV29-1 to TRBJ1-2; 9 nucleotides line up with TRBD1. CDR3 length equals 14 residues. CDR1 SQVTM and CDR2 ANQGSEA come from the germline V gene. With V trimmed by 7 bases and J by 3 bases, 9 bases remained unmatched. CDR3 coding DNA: TGCAGCGCAGCCGGGACAGGGAGACACTATGGCTACACCTTC. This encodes CSAAGTGRHYGYTF.

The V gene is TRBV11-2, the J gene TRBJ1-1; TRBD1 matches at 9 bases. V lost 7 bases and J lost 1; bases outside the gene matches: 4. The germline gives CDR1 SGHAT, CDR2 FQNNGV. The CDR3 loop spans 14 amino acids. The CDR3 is CASTAGQGNTEAFF. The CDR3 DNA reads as TGTGCCAGCACCGCGGGACAGGGGAACACTGAAGCTTTCTTT.